The clone carrying this TCR beta chain was found once. Data came from immunoSEQ multiplex PCR; TCRdb stores just in-frame clones and leaves some out. The sample shows roughly 79,000 clones, under 85% of them seen only once. The data belong to a study of OX40 agonist ivuxolimab in advanced cancers. About the research overall: Two patients with cutaneous melanoma and one with hepatocellular carcinoma, three in total, showed partial responses.

With 2 bases removed from V and 9 bases from J, the gap between germline ends came to 14 bases. The CDR3 has 14 residues. The germline CDR1 and CDR2 sequences are SGHTA and FQGNSA. The clonotype originates from an adult with an advanced solid tumor such as melanoma, head and neck, liver or kidney cancer. Sample: CD4+ or CD8+ T cells sorted from blood, taken in a trial of the OX40 agonist ivuxolimab. The rearrangement links TRBV7-2 to TRBJ2-1; D gene ambiguous. The CDR3 loop is CASSLSRPSGEQFF. CDR3 nucleotide sequence: TGTGCCAGCAGCTTAAGTAGACCCTCGGGTGAGCAGTTCTTC.